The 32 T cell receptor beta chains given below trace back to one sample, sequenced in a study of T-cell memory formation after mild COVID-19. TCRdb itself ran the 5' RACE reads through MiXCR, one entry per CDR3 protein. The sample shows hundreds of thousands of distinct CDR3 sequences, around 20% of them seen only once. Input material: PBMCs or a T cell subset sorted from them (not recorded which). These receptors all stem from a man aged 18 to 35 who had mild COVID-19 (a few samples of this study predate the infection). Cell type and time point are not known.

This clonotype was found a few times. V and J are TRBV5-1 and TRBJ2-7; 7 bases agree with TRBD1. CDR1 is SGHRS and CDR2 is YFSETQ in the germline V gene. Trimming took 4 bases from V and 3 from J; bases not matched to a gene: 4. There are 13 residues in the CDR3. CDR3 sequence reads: CASSRGQDYEQYV. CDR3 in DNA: TGCGCCAGCAGCCGAGGACAGGACTACGAGCAGTACGTC.

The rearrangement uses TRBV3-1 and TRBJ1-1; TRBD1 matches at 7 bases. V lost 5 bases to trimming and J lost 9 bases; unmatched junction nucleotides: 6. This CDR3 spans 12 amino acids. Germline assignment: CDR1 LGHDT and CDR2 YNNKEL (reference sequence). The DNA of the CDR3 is TGTGCCAGCAGCGCACCGGGACAGAAAGCTTTCTTT. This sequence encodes CASSAPGQKAFF.

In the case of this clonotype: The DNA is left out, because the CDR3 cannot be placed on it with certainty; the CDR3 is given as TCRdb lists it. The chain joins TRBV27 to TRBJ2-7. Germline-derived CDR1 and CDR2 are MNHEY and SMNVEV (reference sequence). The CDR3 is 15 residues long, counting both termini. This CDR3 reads CASSTSWAGVYEQYF.

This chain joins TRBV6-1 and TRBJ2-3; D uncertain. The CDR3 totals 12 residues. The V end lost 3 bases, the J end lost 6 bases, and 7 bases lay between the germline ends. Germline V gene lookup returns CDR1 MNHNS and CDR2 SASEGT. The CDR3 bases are TGTGCCAGCAGTGAGGCCTGGGATACGCAGTATTTT. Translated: CASSEAWDTQYF.

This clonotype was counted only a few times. The CDR3 spells CASSQSGQVQYF. CDR3 nucleotides: TGCGCCAGCAGTCAATCGGGACAGGTACAATACTTC. The chain joins TRBV23-1 to TRBJ2-7; TRBD1 agrees at 8 bases. TRBV23-1 carries the ORF label, with uncertain function. The V gene end was trimmed by 0 bases and the J gene end by 13 bases; junction bases not matched to a gene: 5. The length of the CDR3 is 12 residues.

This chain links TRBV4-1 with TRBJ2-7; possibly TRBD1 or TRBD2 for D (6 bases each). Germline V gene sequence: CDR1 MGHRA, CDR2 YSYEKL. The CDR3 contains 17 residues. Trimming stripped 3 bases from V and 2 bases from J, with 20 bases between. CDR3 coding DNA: TGCGCCAGCAGCCAGCAGTTGGGGGGCCCGTGGGCCTACGAGCAGTACGTC. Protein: CASSQQLGGPWAYEQYV.

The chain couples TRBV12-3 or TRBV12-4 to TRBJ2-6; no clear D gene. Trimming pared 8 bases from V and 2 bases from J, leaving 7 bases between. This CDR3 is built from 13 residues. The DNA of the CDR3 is TGTGCCAGCTGCTGGGCTGGGGCCAACGTCCTGACTTTC. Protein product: CASCWAGANVLTF.

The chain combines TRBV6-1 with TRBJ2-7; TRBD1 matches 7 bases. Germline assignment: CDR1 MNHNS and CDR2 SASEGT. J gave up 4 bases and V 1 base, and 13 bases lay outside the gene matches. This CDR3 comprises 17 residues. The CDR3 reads CASSEGANRGFGYEQYF. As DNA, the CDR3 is TGTGCCAGCAGTGAAGGGGCGAACAGGGGATTCGGTTACGAGCAGTACTTC.

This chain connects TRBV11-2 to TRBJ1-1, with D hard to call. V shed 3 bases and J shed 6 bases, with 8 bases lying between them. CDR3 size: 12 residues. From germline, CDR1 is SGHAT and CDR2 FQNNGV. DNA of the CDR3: TGTGCCAGCAGCTTTGAACTATCTGAAGCTTTCTTT. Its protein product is CASSFELSEAFF.

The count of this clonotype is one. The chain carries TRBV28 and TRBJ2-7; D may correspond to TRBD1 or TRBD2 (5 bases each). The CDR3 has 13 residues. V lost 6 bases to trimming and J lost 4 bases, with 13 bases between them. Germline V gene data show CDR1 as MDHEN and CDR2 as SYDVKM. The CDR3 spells CASRSPGAYEQYV. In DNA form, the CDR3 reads TGTGCCAGCAGGTCCCCCGGGGCATACGAGCAGTACGTC.

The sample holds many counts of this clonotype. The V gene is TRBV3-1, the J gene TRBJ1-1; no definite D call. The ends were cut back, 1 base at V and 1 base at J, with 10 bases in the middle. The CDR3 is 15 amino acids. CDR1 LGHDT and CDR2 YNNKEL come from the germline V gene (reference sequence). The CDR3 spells CASSQGWVQNTEAFF. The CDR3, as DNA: TGTGCCAGCAGCCAAGGCTGGGTACAGAACACTGAAGCTTTCTTT.

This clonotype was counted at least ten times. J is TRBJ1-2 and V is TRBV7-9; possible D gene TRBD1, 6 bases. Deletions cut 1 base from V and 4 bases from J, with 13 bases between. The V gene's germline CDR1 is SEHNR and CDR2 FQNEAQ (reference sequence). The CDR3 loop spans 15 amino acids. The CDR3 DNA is TGTGCCAGCAGCTTAGGGACAGCTAATCCCTATGGCTACACCTTC. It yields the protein CASSLGTANPYGYTF.

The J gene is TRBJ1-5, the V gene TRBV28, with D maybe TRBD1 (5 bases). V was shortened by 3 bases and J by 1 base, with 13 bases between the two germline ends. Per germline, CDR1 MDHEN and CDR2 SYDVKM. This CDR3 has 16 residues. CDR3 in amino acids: CASSFPRTRSNQPQHF. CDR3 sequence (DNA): TGTGCCAGCAGTTTTCCCCGGACACGGAGCAATCAGCCCCAGCATTTT.

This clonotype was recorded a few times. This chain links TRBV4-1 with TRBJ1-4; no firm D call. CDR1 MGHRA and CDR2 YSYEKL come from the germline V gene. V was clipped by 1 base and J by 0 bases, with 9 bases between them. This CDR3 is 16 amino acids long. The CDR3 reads CASSQVPGPTNEKLFF. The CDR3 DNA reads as TGCGCCAGCAGCCAAGTCCCCGGGCCAACTAATGAAAAACTGTTTTTT.

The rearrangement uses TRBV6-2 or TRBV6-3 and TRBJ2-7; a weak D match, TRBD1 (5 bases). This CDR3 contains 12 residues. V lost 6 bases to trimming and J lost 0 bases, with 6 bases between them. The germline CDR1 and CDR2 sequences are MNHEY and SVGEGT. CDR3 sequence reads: CASRGVSYEQYF. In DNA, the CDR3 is TGTGCCAGCAGAGGGGTCTCCTACGAGCAGTACTTC.

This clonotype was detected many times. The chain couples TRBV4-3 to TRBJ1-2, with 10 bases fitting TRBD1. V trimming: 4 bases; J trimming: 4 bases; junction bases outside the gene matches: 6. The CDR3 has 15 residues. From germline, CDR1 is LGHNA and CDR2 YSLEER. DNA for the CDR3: TGCGCCAGCAGCCGCGACAGGGGGCTAAGCTATGGCTACACCTTC. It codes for CASSRDRGLSYGYTF.

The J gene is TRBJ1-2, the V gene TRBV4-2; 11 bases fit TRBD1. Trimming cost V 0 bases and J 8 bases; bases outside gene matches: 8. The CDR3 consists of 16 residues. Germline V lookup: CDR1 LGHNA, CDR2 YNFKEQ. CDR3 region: CASSQERTGGVSGYTF. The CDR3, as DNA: TGTGCCAGCAGCCAAGAGAGGACAGGGGGCGTATCCGGCTACACCTTC.

The CDR3 sequence: CSARDVTFNSPLHF. CDR3 nucleotides: TGCAGTGCTAGAGATGTGACCTTTAATTCACCCCTCCACTTT. The chain carries TRBV20-1 and TRBJ1-6; D is undetermined. This CDR3 has 14 residues. Germline assignment: CDR1 DFQATT and CDR2 SNEGSKA (reference sequence). The V end lost 0 bases, the J end lost 6 bases, and 9 bases lay between the germline ends.

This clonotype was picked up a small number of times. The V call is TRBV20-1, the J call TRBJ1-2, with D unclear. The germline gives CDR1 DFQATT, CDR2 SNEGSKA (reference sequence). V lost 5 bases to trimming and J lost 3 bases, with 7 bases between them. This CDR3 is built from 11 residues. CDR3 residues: CSAWTDYGYTF. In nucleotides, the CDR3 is TGCAGTGCTTGGACGGACTATGGCTACACCTTC.

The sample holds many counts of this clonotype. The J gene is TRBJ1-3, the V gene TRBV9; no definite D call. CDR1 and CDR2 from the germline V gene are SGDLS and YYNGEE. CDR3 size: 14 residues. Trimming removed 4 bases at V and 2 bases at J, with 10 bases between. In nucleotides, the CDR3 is TGTGCCAGCAGCCGTGACACGACTGGAAACACCATATATTTT. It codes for CASSRDTTGNTIYF.

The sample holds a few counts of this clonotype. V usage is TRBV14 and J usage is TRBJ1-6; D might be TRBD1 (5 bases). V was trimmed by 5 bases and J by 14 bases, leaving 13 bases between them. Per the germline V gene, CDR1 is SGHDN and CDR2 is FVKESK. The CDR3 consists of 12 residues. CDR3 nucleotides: TGTGCCAGCAGCTCTGCCGGGGCGACCCTCCACTTT. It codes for CASSSAGATLHF.

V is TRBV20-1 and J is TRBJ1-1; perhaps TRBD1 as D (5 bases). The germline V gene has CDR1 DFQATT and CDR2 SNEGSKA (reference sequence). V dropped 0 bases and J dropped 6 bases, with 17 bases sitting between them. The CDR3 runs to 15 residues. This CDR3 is CSARDGGGLFSEAFF. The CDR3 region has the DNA TGCAGTGCTAGAGATGGTGGGGGTCTTTTTTCTGAAGCTTTCTTT.

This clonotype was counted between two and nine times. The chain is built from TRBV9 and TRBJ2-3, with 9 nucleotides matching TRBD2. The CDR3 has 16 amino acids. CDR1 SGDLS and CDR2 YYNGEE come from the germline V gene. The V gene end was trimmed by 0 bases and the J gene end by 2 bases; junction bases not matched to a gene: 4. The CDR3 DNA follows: TGTGCCAGCAGCGTAGTGCGGGGGGGCATCACAGATACGCAGTATTTT. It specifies CASSVVRGGITDTQYF.

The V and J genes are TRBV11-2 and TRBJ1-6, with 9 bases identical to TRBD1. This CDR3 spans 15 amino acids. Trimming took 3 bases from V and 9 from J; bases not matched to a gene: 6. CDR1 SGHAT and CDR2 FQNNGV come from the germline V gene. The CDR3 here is CASSFGTGLGSPLHF. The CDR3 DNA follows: TGTGCCAGCAGCTTCGGGACAGGGCTTGGTTCACCCCTCCACTTT. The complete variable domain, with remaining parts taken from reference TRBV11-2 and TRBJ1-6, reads EAGVAQSPRYKIIEKRQSVAFWCNPISGHATLYWYQQILGQGPKLLIQFQNNGVVDDSQLPKDRFSAERLKGVDSTLKIQPAKLEDSAVYLCASSFGTGLGSPLHFGNGTRLTVT.

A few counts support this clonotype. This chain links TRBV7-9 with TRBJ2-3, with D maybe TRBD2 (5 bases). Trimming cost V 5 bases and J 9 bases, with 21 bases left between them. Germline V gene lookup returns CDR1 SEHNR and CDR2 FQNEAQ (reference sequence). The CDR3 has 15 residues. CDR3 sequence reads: CASSRTTSGYATQYF. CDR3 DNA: TGTGCCAGCAGCCGAACGACTTCGGGATACGCAACGCAGTATTTT.

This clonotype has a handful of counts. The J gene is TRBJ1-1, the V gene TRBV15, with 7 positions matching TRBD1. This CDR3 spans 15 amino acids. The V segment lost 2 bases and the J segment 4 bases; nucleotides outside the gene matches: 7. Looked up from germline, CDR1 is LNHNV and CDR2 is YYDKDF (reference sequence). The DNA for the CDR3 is TGTGCCACCAGCAGATCGACAGGGTTCGGCACTGAAGCTTTCTTT. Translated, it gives CATSRSTGFGTEAFF. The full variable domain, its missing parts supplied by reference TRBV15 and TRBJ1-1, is DAMVIQNPRYQVTQFGKPVTLSCSQTLNHNVMYWYQQKSSQAPKLLFHYYDKDFNNEADTPDNFQSRRPNTSFCFLDIRSPGLGDTAMYLCATSRSTGFGTEAFFGQGTRLTVV.

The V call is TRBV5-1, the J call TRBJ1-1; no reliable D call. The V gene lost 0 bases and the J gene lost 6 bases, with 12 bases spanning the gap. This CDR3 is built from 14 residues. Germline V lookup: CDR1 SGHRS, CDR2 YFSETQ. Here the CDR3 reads CASSLGGGSSEAFF. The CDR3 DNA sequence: TGCGCCAGCAGCTTGGGGGGAGGTTCCTCTGAAGCTTTCTTT. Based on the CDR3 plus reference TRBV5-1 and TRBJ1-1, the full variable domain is KAGVTQTPRYLIKTRGQQVTLSCSPISGHRSVSWYQQTPGQGLQFLFEYFSETQRNKGNFPGRFSGRQFSNSRSEMNVSTLELGDSALYLCASSLGGGSSEAFFGQGTRLTVV.

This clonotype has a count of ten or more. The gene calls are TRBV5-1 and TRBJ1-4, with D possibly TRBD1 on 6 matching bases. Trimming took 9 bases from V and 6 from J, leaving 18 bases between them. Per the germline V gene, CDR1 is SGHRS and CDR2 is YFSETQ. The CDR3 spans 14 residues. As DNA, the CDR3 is TGCGCCACCTCAAAGGGGGGGATTGATGAAAAACTGTTTTTT. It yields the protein CATSKGGIDEKLFF.

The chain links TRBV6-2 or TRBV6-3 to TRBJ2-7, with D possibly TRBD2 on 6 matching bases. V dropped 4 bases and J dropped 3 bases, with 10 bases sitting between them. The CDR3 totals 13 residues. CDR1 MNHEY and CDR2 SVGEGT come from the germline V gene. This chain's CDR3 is CASSSGLFYEQYV. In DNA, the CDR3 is TGTGCCAGCAGTTCTGGACTATTCTACGAGCAGTACGTC.

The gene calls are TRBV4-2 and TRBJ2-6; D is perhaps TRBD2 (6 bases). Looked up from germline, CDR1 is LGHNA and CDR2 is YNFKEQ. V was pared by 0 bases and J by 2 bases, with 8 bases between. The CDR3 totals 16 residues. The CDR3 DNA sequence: TGTGCCAGCAGCCAAGAGGCGGGAACTGGGGCCAACGTCCTGACTTTC. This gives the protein CASSQEAGTGANVLTF.

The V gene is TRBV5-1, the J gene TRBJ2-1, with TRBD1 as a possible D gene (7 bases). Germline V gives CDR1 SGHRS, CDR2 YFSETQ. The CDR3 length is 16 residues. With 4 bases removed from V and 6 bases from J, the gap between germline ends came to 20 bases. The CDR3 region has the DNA TGCGCCAGCAGCCCCCGCAGGGGGGCGGTTCGCAATGAGCAGTTCTTC. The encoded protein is CASSPRRGAVRNEQFF.

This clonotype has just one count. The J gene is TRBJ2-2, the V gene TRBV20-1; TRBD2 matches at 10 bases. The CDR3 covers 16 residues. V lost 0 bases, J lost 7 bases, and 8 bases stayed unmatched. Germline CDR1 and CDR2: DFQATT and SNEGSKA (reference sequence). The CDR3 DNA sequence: TGCAGTGCTAGAGATCGGAGCGGGAGGGCCCACGGGGAGCTGTTTTTT. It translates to CSARDRSGRAHGELFF.